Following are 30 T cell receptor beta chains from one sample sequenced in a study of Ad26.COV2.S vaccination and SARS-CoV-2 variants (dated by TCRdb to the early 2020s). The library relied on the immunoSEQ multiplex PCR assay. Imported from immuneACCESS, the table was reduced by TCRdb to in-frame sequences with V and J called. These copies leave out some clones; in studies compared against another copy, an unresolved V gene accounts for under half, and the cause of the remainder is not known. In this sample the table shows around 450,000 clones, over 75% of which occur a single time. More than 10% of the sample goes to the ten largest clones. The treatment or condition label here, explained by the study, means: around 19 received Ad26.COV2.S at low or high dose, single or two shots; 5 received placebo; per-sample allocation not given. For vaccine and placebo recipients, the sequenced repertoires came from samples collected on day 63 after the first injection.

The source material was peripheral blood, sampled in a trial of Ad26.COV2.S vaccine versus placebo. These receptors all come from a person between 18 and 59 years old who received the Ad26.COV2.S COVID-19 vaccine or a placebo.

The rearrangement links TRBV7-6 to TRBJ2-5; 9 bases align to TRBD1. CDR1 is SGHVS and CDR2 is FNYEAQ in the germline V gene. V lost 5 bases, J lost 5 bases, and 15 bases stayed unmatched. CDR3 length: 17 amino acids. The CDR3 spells CASSPRYRGQPRETQYF. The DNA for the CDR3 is TGTGCCAGCAGCCCTAGATACAGGGGGCAGCCACGGGAGACCCAGTACTTC.

The CDR3 region has the DNA TGTGCCAGCAGAACAGAGGGCGTTTTGCACGTGGACGGCTACACCTTC. This translates into CASRTEGVLHVDGYTF. The J gene is TRBJ1-2, the V gene TRBV6-4; D is ambiguous. The germline CDR1 and CDR2 sequences are MRHNA and SNTAGT. The CDR3 has 16 residues. V was pared by 6 bases and J by 8 bases, with 25 bases between.

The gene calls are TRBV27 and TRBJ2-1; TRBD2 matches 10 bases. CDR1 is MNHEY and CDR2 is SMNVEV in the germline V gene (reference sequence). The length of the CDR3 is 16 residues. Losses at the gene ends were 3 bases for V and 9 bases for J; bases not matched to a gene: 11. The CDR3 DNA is TGTGCCAGCAGTTTCCAGAGGGTAGCGGGAGGCGGTGAGCAGTTCTTC. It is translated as CASSFQRVAGGGEQFF.

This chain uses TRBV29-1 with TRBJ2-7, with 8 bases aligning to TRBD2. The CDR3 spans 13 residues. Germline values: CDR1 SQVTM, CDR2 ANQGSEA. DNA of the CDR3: TGCAGAACAAACAAGCGGGAGATGGGCGAGCAGTACTTC. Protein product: CRTNKREMGEQYF.

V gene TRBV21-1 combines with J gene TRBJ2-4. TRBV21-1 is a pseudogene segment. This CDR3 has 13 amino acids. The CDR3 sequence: CASNPFPKNIQYF. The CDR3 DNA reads TGTGCCAGCAACCCTTTTCCCAAAAACATTCAGTACTTC.

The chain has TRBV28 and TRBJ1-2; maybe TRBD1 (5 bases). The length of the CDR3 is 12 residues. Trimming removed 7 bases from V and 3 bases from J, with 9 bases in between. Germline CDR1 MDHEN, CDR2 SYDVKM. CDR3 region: CASTWGDYGYTF. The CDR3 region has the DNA TGTGCCAGCACCTGGGGGGACTATGGCTACACCTTC.

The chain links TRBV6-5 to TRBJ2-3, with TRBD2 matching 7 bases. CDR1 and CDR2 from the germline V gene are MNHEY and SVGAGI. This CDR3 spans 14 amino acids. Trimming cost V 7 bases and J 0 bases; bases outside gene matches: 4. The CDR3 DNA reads TGTGCCAGCACGCTAGCGGAGAGCACAGATACGCAGTATTTT. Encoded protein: CASTLAESTDTQYF.

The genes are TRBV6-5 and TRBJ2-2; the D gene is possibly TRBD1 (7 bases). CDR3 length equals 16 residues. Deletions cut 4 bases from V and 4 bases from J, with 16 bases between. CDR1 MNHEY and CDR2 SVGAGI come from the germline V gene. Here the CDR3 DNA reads TGTGCCAGCAGTTTTCTTGACAGGGAGGCCACCGGGGAGCTGTTTTTT. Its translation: CASSFLDREATGELFF.

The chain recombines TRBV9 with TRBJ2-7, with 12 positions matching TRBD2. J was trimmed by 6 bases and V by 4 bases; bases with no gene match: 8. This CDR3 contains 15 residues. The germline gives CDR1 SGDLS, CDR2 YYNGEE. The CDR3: CASSPTGLAGLEQYF. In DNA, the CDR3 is TGTGCCAGCAGCCCCACCGGACTAGCGGGACTCGAGCAGTACTTC.

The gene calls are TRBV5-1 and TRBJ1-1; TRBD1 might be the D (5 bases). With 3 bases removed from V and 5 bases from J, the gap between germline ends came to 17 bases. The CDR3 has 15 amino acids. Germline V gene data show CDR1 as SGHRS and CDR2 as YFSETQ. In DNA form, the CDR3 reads TGCGCCAGCAGCTCGGGGCGGGGGATGGGAACTGAAGCTTTCTTT. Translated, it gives CASSSGRGMGTEAFF. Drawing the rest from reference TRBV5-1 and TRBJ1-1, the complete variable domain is KAGVTQTPRYLIKTRGQQVTLSCSPISGHRSVSWYQQTPGQGLQFLFEYFSETQRNKGNFPGRFSGRQFSNSRSEMNVSTLELGDSALYLCASSSGRGMGTEAFFGQGTRLTVV.

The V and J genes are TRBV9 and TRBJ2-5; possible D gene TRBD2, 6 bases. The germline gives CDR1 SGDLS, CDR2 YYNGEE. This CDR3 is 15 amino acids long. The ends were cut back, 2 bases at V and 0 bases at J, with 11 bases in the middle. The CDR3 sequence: CASSVARDYQETQYF. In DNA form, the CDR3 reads TGTGCCAGCAGCGTTGCCCGGGACTACCAAGAGACCCAGTACTTC.

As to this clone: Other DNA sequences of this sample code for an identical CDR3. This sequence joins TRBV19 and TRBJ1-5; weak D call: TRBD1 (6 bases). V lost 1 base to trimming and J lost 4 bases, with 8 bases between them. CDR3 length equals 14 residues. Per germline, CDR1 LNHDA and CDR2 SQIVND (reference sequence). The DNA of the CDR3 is TGTGCCAGTAGTATAGGGCAGGGGAATCAGCCCCAGCATTTT. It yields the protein CASSIGQGNQPQHF.

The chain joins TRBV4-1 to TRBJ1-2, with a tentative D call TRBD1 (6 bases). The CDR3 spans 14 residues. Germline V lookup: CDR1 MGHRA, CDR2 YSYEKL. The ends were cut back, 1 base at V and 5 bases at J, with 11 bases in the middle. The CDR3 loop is CASSQATGLYGYTF. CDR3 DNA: TGCGCCAGCAGCCAAGCTACAGGGTTATATGGCTACACCTTC.

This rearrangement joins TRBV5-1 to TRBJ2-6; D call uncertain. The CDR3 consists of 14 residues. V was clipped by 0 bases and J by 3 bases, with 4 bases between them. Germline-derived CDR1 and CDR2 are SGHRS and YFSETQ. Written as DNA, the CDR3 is TGCGCCAGCAGCTTGGAGGTTGGGGCCAACGTCCTGACTTTC. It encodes CASSLEVGANVLTF.

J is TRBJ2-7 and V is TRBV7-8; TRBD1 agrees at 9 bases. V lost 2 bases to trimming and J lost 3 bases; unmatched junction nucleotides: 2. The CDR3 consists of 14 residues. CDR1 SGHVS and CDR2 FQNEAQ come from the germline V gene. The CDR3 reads CASSLRDRVYEQYF. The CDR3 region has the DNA TGTGCCAGCAGCTTAAGGGACAGGGTCTACGAGCAGTACTTC.

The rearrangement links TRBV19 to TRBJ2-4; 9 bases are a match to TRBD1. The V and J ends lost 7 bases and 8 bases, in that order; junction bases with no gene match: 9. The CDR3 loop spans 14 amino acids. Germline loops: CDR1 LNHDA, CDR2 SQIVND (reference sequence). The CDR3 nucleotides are TGTGCCAGTACCACGAAGGACAGGGGATACATTCAGTACTTC. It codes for CASTTKDRGYIQYF.

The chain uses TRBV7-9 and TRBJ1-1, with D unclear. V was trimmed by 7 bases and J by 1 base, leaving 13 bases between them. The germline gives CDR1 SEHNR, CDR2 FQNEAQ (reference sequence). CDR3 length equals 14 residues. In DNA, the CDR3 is TGTGCCAGCACCACAAACAGTGCGAACACTGAAGCTTTCTTT. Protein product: CASTTNSANTEAFF.

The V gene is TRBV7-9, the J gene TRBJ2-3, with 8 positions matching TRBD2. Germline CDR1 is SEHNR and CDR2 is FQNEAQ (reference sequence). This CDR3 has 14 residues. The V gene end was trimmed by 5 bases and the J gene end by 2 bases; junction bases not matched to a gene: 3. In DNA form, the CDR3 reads TGTGCCAGCAGCCGGGGGGGAACCACAGATACGCAGTATTTT. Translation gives CASSRGGTTDTQYF.

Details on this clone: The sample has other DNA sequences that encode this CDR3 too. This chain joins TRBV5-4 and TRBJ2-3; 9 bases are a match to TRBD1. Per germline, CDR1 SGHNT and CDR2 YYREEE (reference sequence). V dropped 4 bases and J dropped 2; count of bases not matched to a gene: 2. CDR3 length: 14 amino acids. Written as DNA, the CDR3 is TGTGCCAGCAGCCTACAGGGGGCCACAGATACGCAGTATTTT. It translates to CASSLQGATDTQYF. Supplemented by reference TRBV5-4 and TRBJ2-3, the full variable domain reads ETGVTQSPTHLIKTRGQQVTLRCSSQSGHNTVSWYQQALGQGPQFIFQYYREEENGRGNFPPRFSGLQFPNYSSELNVNALELDDSALYLCASSLQGATDTQYFGPGTRLTVL.

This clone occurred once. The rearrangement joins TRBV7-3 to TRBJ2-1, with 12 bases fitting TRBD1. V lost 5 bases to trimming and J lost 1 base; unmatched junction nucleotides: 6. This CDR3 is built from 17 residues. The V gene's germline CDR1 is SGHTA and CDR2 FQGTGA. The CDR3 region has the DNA TGTGCCAGCAGCCTGGGGACAGGGGGCTATTCCTACAATGAGCAGTTCTTC. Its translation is CASSLGTGGYSYNEQFF.

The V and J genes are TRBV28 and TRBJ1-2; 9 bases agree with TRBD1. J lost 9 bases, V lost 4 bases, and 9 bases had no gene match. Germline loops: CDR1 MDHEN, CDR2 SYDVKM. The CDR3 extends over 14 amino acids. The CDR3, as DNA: TGTGCCAGCAGTTCCTCTGGGACAGGGAACAGCTACACCTTC. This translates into CASSSSGTGNSYTF.

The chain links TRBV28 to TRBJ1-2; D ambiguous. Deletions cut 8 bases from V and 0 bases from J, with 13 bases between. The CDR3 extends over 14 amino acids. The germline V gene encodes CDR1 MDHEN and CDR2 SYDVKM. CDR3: CASELDGTNYGYTF. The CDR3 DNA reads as TGTGCCAGCGAGTTAGACGGTACTAACTATGGCTACACCTTC.

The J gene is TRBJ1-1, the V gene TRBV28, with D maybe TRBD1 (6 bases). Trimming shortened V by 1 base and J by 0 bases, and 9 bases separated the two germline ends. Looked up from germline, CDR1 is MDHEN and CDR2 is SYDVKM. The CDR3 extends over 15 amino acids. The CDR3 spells CASSLLAGVNTEAFF. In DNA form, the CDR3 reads TGTGCCAGCAGTTTATTGGCAGGGGTGAACACTGAAGCTTTCTTT.

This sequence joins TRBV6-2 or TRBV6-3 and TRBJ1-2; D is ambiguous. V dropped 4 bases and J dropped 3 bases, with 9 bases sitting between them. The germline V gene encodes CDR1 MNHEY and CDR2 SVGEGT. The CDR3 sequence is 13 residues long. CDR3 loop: CASSSQLHYGYTF. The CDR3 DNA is TGTGCCAGCAGTTCCCAGCTACACTATGGCTACACCTTC.

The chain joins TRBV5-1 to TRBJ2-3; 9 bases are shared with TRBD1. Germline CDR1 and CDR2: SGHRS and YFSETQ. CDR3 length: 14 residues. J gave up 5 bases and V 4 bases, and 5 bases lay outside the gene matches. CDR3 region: CASSVGQGIDTQYF. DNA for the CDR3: TGCGCCAGCAGCGTGGGACAGGGTATAGATACGCAGTATTTT.

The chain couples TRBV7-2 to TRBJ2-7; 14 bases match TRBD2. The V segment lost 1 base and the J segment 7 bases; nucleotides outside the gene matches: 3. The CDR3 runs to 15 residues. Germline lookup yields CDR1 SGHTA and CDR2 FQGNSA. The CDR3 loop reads CASSLERTSGREQYF. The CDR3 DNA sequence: TGTGCCAGCAGCTTAGAACGGACTAGCGGGAGGGAGCAGTACTTC.

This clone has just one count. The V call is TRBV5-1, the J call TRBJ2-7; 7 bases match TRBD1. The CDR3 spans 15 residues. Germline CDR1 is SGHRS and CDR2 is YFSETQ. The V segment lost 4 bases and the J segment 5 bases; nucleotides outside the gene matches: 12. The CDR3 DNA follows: TGCGCCAGCAGCGTTGGGTGGCAGGGGGTTGACGAGCAGTACTTC. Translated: CASSVGWQGVDEQYF.

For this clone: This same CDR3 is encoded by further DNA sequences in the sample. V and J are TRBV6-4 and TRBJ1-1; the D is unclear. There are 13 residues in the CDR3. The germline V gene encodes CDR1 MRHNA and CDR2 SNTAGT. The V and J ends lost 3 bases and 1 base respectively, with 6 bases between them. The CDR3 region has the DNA TGTGCCAGCAGTGAAGGCAGGAACACTGAAGCTTTCTTT. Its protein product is CASSEGRNTEAFF.

CDR3 nucleotide sequence: TGTGCCAGCAGTGAAGGAGCGGAGCTAGCCAAAAACATTCAGTACTTC. Amino acid sequence: CASSEGAELAKNIQYF. This rearrangement joins TRBV25-1 to TRBJ2-4; D is possibly TRBD2 (5 bases). V lost 2 bases, J lost 0 bases, and 11 bases lay in between. From germline, CDR1 is MGHDK and CDR2 SYGVNS. The CDR3 sequence is 16 residues long.

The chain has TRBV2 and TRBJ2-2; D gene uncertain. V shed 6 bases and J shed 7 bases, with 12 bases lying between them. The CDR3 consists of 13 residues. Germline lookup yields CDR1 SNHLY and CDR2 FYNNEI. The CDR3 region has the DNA TGTGCCAGCAGCCCTTTAGAAGGCGGGGAGCTGTTTTTT. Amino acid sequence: CASSPLEGGELFF.